Below are 18 T cell receptor beta chains sequenced from a single sample in a study of molecular identifiers for immune sequencing clone quantification. MiXCR, run by TCRdb on the PCR reads, gives a single entry per CDR3 protein. The sample holds approximately 630,000 distinct CDR3 sequences; roughly 25% are singletons and the top ten take 0.78%. The sequenced sample was naive CD8+ T cells from blood, with Jurkat cell RNA spiked in. The subset is: FACS-sorted CD8+CD4-CCR7+CD45RA+ naive T cells. All receptors derive from a human donor in good health. Some libraries in this study had Jurkat cell RNA spiked in.

This clonotype was seen only a few times. The junction does not match germline at one end; this may be a read error. CDR3: CASSYFSGGPTGTQYF. CDR3 sequence (DNA): TGTGCCAGCAGTTACTTCAGCGGGGGGCCCACAGGTACGCAGTATTTT. The chain carries TRBV6-5 and TRBJ2-3; the match to TRBD2 covers 9 bases. The CDR3 runs to 16 residues. The germline V gene encodes CDR1 MNHEY and CDR2 SVGAGI.

This clonotype was seen many times. This chain uses TRBV27 with TRBJ2-1, with 12 bases aligning to TRBD2. The CDR3 length is 14 residues. CDR1 is MNHEY, CDR2 SMNVEV, per germline (reference sequence). Germline trimming cut 5 bases from V and 5 bases from J; bases unmatched to any gene: 1. The CDR3 region is CASSLAGGHNEQFF. CDR3 bases: TGTGCCAGCAGTCTAGCGGGAGGGCACAATGAGCAGTTCTTC.

As regards this clonotype: A much larger clone lies one base from this, so it may be a read error. This chain connects TRBV2 to TRBJ2-3, with 7 bases aligning to TRBD2. Looked up from germline, CDR1 is SNHLY and CDR2 is FYNNEI. The CDR3 sequence is 16 residues long. The CDR3 protein is CANSDSAGSSTDTQYF. Here the CDR3 DNA reads TGTGCCAACAGTGACTCAGCGGGGAGCAGCACAGATACGCAGTATTTT.

V and J are TRBV13 and TRBJ2-1; 12 nucleotides align to TRBD2. Germline lookup yields CDR1 PRHDT and CDR2 FYEKMQ (reference sequence). The CDR3 covers 15 residues. V was clipped by 4 bases and J by 6 bases; unmatched bases: 4. The CDR3, as DNA: TGTGCCAGCAGCTCCCGACTAGCGGGAGTCAATGAGCAGTTCTTC. This translates into CASSSRLAGVNEQFF.

The rearrangement links TRBV3-2 to TRBJ1-1; TRBD1, as called in the table, went unchecked against the DNA. TRBV3-2 is shown as a pseudogene. This CDR3 is built from 15 residues. CDR3 coding DNA: TGTGCCAGCAGCCAAGGACAGGAGGTGAACACTGAAGCTTTCTTT. Translating gives CASSQGQEVNTEAFF.

This clonotype occurred a few times. This chain uses TRBV4-1 with TRBJ1-1, with D tentatively TRBD1 (6 bases). The CDR3 has 17 residues. The germline V gene has CDR1 MGHRA and CDR2 YSYEKL. Trimming took off 0 bases at V and 4 bases at J, with 18 bases between the two ends. The CDR3 sequence is CASSQDPTGYGTTEAFF. CDR3 DNA: TGCGCCAGCAGCCAAGATCCCACAGGGTACGGTACCACTGAAGCTTTCTTT.

This clonotype was seen a handful of times. Here the CDR3 reads CASSPPWDDEQYF. In DNA form, the CDR3 reads TGTGCCAGCTCACCACCATGGGACGACGAGCAGTACTTC. The chain uses TRBV18 and TRBJ2-7, with D perhaps matching TRBD1 or TRBD2 (5 bases each). The CDR3 runs to 13 residues. The germline V gene encodes CDR1 KGHSH and CDR2 LQKENI. V lost 0 bases to trimming and J lost 5 bases, with 8 bases between them.

This chain links TRBV29-1 with TRBJ2-7, with 11 bases that match TRBD2. The V gene's germline CDR1 is SQVTM and CDR2 ANQGSEA. V lost 1 base and J lost 3; bases outside the gene matches: 2. CDR3 length: 14 residues. The CDR3 DNA is TGCAGCGTTGAAGGCCTAGCGGGAGGCTACGAGCAGTACTTC. It is translated as CSVEGLAGGYEQYF.

The chain links TRBV6-6 to TRBJ2-1; D is unresolved. CDR3 size: 16 residues. The germline V gene has CDR1 MNHNY and CDR2 SVGAGI (reference sequence). Trimming pared 0 bases from V and 0 bases from J, leaving 9 bases between. The CDR3 DNA sequence: TGTGCCAGCAGTTACTCGGAGCGATACTCCTACAATGAGCAGTTCTTC. Translation: CASSYSERYSYNEQFF.

There are a few counts of this clonotype. This rearrangement joins TRBV28 to TRBJ1-5; the match to TRBD1 covers 8 bases. Germline assignment: CDR1 MDHEN and CDR2 SYDVKM. The CDR3 consists of 16 residues. Unmatched junction bases numbered 11, after V lost 6 bases and J lost 4 bases. CDR3 protein: CASRDPGGGANQPQHF. The DNA for the CDR3 is TGTGCCAGCAGAGACCCAGGGGGCGGGGCGAATCAGCCCCAGCATTTT.

The rearrangement links TRBV10-1 to TRBJ1-6; a possible D gene is TRBD1 (5 bases). Germline lookup yields CDR1 WNHNN and CDR2 SYGVQD (reference sequence). This CDR3 region has 14 residues. Between the trimmed V and J ends, which lost 0 bases and 10 bases, there was a span of 10 bases. CDR3 nucleotides: TGCGCCAGCAGTGAGTCGAGGGGACGGTCACCCCTCCACTTT. Its translation: CASSESRGRSPLHF.

This chain uses TRBV7-9 with TRBJ1-4; 8 bases agree with TRBD1. This CDR3 contains 16 residues. V shed 5 bases, J shed 6 bases, and the junction held 11 bases outside the gene matches. Germline-derived CDR1 and CDR2 are SEHNR and FQNEAQ (reference sequence). CDR3 coding DNA: TGTGCCAGCAGCACGGGACAGGAGGCCGCCGATGAAAAACTGTTTTTT. The encoded protein is CASSTGQEAADEKLFF.

J is TRBJ1-2 and V is TRBV6-5; 8 bases agree with TRBD1. CDR1 is MNHEY, CDR2 SVGAGI, per germline. There are 13 residues in the CDR3. Trimming took 8 bases from V and 6 from J; bases not matched to a gene: 8. Written as DNA, the CDR3 is TGTGCCAGCGCAGGGGGCGCCGACCATGGCTACACCTTC. Residues: CASAGGADHGYTF.

Concerning this clonotype itself: A clone one base away is much larger, so this may be a read error. V gene TRBV4-3 combines with J gene TRBJ1-1; no clear D. In germline, CDR1 is LGHNA, CDR2 YSLEER. CDR3 length equals 12 residues. The chain's CDR3 is CASSQGSGQALF. The CDR3 nucleotides are TGCGCCAGCAGCCAGGGTAGCGGTCAAGCTTTATTT.

The sample holds a few counts of this clonotype. The chain carries TRBV7-9 and TRBJ2-5; no clear D gene. V was pared by 1 base and J by 7 bases, with 13 bases between. CDR1 SEHNR and CDR2 FQNEAQ come from the germline V gene (reference sequence). This CDR3 region has 14 residues. Written as DNA, the CDR3 is TGTGCCAGCAGCTTAGTCGACGGCTCAGGGACCCAGTACTTC. This translates into CASSLVDGSGTQYF.

This rearrangement joins TRBV1 to TRBJ2-5; TRBD2 is taken as the D call from the table, unchecked against the DNA. TRBV1 is a pseudogene. The length of the CDR3 is 15 residues. Written as DNA, the CDR3 is TGCACCAGCAGCCAAGATATCCTAGCAAATGAGACCCAGTACTTC. It encodes CTSSQDILANETQYF.

This clonotype has only one observation. This may be a read error, as it is one base from a much larger clone. V and J are TRBV9 and TRBJ1-5; D is perhaps TRBD1 (6 bases). This CDR3 contains 19 residues. CDR1 SGDLS and CDR2 YYNGEE come from the germline V gene. CDR3: CASSTDQPTDGQWNPPQHF. DNA of the CDR3: TGTGCCAGCAGCACGGACCAGCCGACGGATGGACAGTGGAATCCGCCCCAGCATTTT.

The chain joins TRBV12-3 or TRBV12-4 to TRBJ2-7; weak D call: TRBD2 (5 bases). V gave up 2 bases and J gave up 3 bases, with 14 bases separating them. The length of the CDR3 is 15 residues. CDR3 residues: CASSLSDAGLYEQYF. CDR3 bases: TGTGCCAGCAGTTTATCTGACGCGGGCCTCTACGAGCAGTACTTC.